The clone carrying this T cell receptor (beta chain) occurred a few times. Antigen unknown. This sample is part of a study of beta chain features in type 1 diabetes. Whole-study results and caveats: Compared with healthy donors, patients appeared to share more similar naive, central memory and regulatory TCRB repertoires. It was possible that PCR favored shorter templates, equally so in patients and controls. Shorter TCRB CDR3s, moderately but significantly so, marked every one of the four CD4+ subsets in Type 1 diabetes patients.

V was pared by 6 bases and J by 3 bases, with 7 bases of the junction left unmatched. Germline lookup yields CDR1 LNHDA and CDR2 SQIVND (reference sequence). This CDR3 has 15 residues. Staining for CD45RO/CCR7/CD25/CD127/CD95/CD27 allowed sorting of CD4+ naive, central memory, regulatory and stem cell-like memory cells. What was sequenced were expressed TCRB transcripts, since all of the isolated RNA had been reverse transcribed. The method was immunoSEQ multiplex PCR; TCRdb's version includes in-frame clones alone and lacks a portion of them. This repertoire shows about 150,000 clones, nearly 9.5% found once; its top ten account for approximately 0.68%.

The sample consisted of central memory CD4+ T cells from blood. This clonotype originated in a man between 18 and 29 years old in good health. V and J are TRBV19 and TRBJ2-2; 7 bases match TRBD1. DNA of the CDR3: TGTGCCAGTAGAGAGGGGGCGCAGGACACCGGGGAGCTGTTTTTT. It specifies CASREGAQDTGELFF.